This is a list of T cell receptor beta chains from one sample in a study of T-cell reconstitution after alpha-beta-depleted transplantation in children. TCRdb reprocessed the PCR reads with MiXCR, giving one entry per CDR3 protein. The data hold fewer than 700,000 distinct CDR3 sequences, with 13% observed a single time. Here the sequenced sample was PBMCs, mostly from graft donor cells, taken 360 days after TCRalphabeta/CD19-depleted stem cell transplant. Receptor source: a male patient younger than 18 who had a stem cell transplant for acute myeloid leukemia, so the T cells may come from the graft donor. CDR3s include the opening cysteine and the closing phenylalanine or tryptophan. D genes are given only for firm matches.

j_call: TRBJ1-4; d_call: .; v_call: TRBV3-1; cdr3_aa: CASSHTGGLGKLFF
j_call: TRBJ1-4; d_call: .; v_call: TRBV28; cdr3_aa: CASSLSTANNEKLFF
j_call: TRBJ2-5; d_call: .; v_call: TRBV7-9; cdr3_aa: CASSLAGERQTQYF
j_call: TRBJ2-5; d_call: TRBD2; v_call: TRBV28; cdr3_aa: CASSIAGGQETQYF
j_call: TRBJ2-3; d_call: TRBD2; v_call: TRBV7-2; cdr3_aa: CASSPPAGTSTDTQYF
j_call: TRBJ2-7; d_call: TRBD1; v_call: TRBV7-9; cdr3_aa: CASSPRGTGDYPSYEQYF
j_call: TRBJ2-7; d_call: .; v_call: TRBV20-1; cdr3_aa: CSAKEGPSYEQYF
j_call: TRBJ2-1; d_call: TRBD2; v_call: TRBV28; cdr3_aa: CASSFLPGLAVVGAGNEQFF
j_call: TRBJ2-5; d_call: .; v_call: TRBV10-3; cdr3_aa: CAVQGKETQYF
j_call: TRBJ2-4; d_call: .; v_call: TRBV29-1; cdr3_aa: CSVETSLIQYF